The clone carrying this T cell receptor beta chain showed up just a few times. The data originate from a study of identical twins. This CDR3 is built from 13 residues. Germline-derived CDR1 and CDR2 are SEHNR and FQNEAQ (reference sequence). The ends were cut back, 4 bases at V and 6 bases at J, with 10 bases in the middle. TCRdb re-derived calls from the 5' RACE reads in MiXCR, one entry per CDR3 protein. This table holds fewer than 500,000 distinct CDR3 sequences, 13% to 15% found once. This sample was also put to use in a study of yellow fever vaccine responses in identical twins.

The TCR originated in a woman aged 18-29 years in good health. This chain uses TRBV7-9 with TRBJ2-1; D ambiguous. The sample consisted of CD4+ T cells sorted from blood. The CDR3 DNA reads TGTGCCAGCAGCTCGGATAGCCCCAATGAGCAGTTCTTC. Protein product: CASSSDSPNEQFF. Looking up the rest from reference TRBV7-9 and TRBJ2-1 gives the full variable domain: DTGVSQNPRHKITKRGQNVTFRCDPISEHNRLYWYRQTLGQGPEFLTYFQNEAQLEKSRLLSDRFSAERPKGSFSTLEIQRTEQGDSAMYLCASSSDSPNEQFFGPGTRLTVL.